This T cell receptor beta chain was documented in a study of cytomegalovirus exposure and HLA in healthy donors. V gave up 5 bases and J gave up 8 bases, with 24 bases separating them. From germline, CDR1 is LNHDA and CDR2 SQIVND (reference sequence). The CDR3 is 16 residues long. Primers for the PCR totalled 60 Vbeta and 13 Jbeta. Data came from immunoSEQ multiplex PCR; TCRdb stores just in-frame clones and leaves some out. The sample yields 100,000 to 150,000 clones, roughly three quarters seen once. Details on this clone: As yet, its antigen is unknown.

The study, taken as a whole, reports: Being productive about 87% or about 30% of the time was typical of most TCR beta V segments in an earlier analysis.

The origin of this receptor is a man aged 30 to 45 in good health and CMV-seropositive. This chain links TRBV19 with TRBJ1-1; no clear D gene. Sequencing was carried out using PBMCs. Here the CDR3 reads CASSAGRHRISGEAFF. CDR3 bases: TGTGCCAGTAGTGCCGGGCGACACCGAATCTCGGGGGAAGCTTTCTTT.